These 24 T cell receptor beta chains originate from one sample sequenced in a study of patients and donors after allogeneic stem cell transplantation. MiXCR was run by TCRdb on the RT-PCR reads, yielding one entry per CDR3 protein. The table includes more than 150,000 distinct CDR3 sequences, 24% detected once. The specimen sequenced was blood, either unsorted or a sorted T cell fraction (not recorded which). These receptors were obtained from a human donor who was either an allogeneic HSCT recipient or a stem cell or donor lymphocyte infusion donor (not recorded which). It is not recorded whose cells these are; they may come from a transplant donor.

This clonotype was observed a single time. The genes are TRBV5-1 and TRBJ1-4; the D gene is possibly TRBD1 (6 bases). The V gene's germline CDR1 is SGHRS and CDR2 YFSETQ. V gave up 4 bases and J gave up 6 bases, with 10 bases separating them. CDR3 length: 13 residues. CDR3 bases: TGCGCCAGCAGCAGGGGGGCCGATGAAAAACTGTTTTTT. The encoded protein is CASSRGADEKLFF.

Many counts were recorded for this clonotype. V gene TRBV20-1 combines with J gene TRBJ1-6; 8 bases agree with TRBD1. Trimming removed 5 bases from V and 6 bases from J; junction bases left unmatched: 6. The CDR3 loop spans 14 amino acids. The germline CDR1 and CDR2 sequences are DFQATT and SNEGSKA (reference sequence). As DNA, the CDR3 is TGCAGTGCTTACACAGGGGGTTTTAATTCACCCCTCCACTTT. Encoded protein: CSAYTGGFNSPLHF.

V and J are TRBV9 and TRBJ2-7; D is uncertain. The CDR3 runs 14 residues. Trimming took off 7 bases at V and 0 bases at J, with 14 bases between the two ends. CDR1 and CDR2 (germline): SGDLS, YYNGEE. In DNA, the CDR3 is TGTGCCAGCTCCTATAACGTAGGCTCCTACGAGCAGTACTTC. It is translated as CASSYNVGSYEQYF. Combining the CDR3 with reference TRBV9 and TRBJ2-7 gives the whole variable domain DSGVTQTPKHLITATGQRVTLRCSPRSGDLSVYWYQQSLDQGLQFLIQYYNGEERAKGNILERFSAQQFPDLHSELNLSSLELGDSALYFCASSYNVGSYEQYFGPGTRLTVT.

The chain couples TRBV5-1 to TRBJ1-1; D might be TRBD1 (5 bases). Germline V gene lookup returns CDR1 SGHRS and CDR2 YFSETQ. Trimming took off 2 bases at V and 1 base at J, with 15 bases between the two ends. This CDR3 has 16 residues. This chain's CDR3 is CASSFRSRGWNTEAFF. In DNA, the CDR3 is TGCGCCAGCAGCTTTCGTTCGAGGGGCTGGAACACTGAAGCTTTCTTT. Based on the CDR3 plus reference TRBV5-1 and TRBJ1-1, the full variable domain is KAGVTQTPRYLIKTRGQQVTLSCSPISGHRSVSWYQQTPGQGLQFLFEYFSETQRNKGNFPGRFSGRQFSNSRSEMNVSTLELGDSALYLCASSFRSRGWNTEAFFGQGTRLTVV.

The chain's CDR3 is CSALQASFNTGELFF. The CDR3 DNA follows: TGCAGTGCCCTCCAGGCGAGTTTCAACACCGGGGAGCTGTTTTTT. The J gene is TRBJ2-2, the V gene TRBV20-1; D unclear. Germline assignment: CDR1 DFQATT and CDR2 SNEGSKA (reference sequence). The V end was cut by 6 bases, the J end by 2 bases, with 16 bases between. The CDR3 length is 15 residues.

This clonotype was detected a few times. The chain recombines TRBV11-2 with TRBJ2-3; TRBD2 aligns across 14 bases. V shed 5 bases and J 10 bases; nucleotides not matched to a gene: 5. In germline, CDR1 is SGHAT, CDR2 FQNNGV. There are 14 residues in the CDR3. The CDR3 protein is CASSPGLAGGAQYF. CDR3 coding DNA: TGTGCCAGCAGCCCAGGACTAGCGGGGGGCGCGCAGTATTTT.

CDR3 region: CASSPISRANNEKLFF. The CDR3 DNA reads as TGTGCCAGCTCACCAATCTCGAGGGCTAATAATGAAAAACTGTTTTTT. The gene calls are TRBV18 and TRBJ1-4; D gene uncertain. This CDR3 has 16 amino acids. Trimming took 2 bases from V and 4 from J, leaving 14 bases between them. The germline V gene encodes CDR1 KGHSH and CDR2 LQKENI.

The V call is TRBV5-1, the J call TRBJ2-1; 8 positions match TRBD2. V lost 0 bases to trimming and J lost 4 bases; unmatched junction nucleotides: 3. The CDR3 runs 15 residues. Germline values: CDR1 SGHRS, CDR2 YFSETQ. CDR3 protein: CASSLVREAYNEQFF. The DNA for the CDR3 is TGCGCCAGCAGCTTGGTGCGGGAGGCATACAATGAGCAGTTCTTC.

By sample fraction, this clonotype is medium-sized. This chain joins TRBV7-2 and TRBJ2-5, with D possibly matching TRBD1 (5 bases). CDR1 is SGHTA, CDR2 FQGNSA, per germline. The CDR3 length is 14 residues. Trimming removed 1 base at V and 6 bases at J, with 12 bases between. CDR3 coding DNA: TGTGCCAGCAGCTTAGTGCAGGGTAGGAAGACCCAGTACTTC. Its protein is CASSLVQGRKTQYF.

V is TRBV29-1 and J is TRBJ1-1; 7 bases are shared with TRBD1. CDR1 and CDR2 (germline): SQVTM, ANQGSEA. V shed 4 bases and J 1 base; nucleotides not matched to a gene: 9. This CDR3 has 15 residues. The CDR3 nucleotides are TGCAGCGTTGGTAGGGACAGTTCGACGAACACTGAAGCTTTCTTT. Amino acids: CSVGRDSSTNTEAFF.

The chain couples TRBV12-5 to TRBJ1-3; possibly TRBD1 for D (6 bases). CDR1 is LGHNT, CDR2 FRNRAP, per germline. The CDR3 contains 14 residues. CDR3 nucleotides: TGTGCCGTGGGTCCGGGGGCGCGTGGAAACACCATATATTTT. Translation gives CAVGPGARGNTIYF.

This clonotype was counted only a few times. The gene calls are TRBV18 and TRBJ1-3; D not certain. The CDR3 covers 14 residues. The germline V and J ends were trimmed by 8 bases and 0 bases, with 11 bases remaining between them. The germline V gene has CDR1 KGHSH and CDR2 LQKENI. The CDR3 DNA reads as TGTGCCAGCCAAGACGGAGCCTCTGGAAACACCATATATTTT. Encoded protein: CASQDGASGNTIYF.

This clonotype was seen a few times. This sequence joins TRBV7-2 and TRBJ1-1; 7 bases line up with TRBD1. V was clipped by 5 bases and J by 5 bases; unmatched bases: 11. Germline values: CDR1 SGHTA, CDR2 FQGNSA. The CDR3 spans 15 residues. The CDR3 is CASSPQTGRSTEAFF. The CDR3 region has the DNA TGTGCCAGCAGCCCACAGACAGGGAGGTCAACTGAAGCTTTCTTT.

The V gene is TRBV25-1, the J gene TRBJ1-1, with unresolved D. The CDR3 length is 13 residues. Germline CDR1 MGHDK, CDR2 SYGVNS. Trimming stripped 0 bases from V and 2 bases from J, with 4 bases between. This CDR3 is CASSEYPNTEAFF. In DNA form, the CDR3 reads TGTGCCAGCAGTGAATATCCCAACACTGAAGCTTTCTTT. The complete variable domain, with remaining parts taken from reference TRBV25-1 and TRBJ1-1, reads EADIYQTPRYLVIGTGKKITLECSQTMGHDKMYWYQQDPGMELHLIHYSYGVNSTEKGDLSSESTVSRIRTEHFPLTLESARPSHTSQYLCASSEYPNTEAFFGQGTRLTVV.

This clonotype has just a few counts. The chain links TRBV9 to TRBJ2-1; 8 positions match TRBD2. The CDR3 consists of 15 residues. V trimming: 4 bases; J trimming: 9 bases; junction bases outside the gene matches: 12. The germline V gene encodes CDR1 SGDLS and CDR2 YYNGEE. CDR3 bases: TGTGCCAGCAGCTTTAGGGAGCGGGAGCGGGGTGAGCAGTTCTTC. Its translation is CASSFRERERGEQFF.

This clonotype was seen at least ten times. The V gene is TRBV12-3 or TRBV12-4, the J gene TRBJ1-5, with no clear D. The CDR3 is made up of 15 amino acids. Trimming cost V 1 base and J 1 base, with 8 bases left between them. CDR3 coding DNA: TGTGCCAGCAGTTTAGACATTGCAAGCAATCAGCCCCAGCATTTT. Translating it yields CASSLDIASNQPQHF.

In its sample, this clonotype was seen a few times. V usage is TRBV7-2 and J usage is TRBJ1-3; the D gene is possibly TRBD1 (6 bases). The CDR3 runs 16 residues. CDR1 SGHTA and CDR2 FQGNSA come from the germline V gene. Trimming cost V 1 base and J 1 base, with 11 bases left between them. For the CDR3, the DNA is TGTGCCAGCAGCTTAGAGACAGGCAATTCTGGAAACACCATATATTTT. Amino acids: CASSLETGNSGNTIYF.

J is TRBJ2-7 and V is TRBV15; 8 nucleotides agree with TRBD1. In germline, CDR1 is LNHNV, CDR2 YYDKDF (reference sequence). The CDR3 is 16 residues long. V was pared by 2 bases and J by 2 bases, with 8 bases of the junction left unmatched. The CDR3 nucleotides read TGTGCCACCAGCAGACGGACAGGGAAGGTTCCCTACGAGCAGTACTTC. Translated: CATSRRTGKVPYEQYF.

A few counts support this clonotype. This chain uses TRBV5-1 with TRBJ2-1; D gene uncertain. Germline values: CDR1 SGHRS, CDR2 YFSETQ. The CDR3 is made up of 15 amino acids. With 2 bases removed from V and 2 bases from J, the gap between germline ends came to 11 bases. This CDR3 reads CASSFSRPTYNEQFF. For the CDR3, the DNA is TGCGCCAGCAGCTTTTCCCGACCTACCTACAATGAGCAGTTCTTC.

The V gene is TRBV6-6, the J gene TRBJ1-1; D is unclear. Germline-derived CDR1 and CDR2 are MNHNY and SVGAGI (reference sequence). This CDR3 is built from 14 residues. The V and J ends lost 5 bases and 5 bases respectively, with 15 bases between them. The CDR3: CASSVGWERTEAFF. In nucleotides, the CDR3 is TGTGCCAGCAGTGTAGGGTGGGAGCGGACTGAAGCTTTCTTT.

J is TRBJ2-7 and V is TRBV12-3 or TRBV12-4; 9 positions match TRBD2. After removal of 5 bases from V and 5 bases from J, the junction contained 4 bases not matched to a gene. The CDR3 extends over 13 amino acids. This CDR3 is CASSPGTSHEQYF. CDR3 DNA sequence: TGTGCCAGCAGTCCAGGGACTAGCCACGAGCAGTACTTC.

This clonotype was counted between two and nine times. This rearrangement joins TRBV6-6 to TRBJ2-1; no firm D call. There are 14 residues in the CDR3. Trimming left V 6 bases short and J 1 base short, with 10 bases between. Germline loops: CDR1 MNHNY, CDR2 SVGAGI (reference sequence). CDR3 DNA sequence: TGTGCCAGCAGCCCTCGGATTTCCTACAATGAGCAGTTCTTC. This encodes CASSPRISYNEQFF.

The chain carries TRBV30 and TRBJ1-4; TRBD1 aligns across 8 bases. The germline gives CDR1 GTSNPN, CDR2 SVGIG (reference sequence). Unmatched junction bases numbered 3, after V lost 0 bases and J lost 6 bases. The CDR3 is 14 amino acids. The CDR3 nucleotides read TGTGCCTGGAGTGTGGAACAGGGGGATGAAAAACTGTTTTTT. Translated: CAWSVEQGDEKLFF.

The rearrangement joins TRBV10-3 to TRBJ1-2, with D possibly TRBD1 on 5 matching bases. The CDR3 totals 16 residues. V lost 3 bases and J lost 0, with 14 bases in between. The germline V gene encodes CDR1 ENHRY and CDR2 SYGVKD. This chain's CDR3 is CAISDIDSKANYGYTF. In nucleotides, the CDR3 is TGTGCCATCAGTGACATAGACAGCAAAGCTAACTATGGCTACACCTTC.